Listed here are 18 T cell receptor beta chains from one sample, sequenced in a study of blood T cell repertoires in COVID-19. This table comes from immunoSEQ multiplex PCR, and its TCRdb copy is limited to in-frame clones, with some not included. Of 250,000 to 400,000 clones listed, about 87% are singletons. The material sequenced was peripheral blood. These receptors were collected from a woman aged 30 to 39 with COVID-19, enrolled during active disease.

The V call is TRBV6-5, the J call TRBJ1-1, with D maybe TRBD1 (5 bases). CDR1 is MNHEY and CDR2 is SVGAGI in the germline V gene. V was trimmed by 4 bases and J by 3 bases, leaving 9 bases between them. The CDR3 has 13 residues. The CDR3 protein is CASSWRDDTEAFF. Here the CDR3 DNA reads TGTGCCAGCAGTTGGAGGGACGACACTGAAGCTTTCTTT.

The rearrangement uses TRBV30 and TRBJ1-1; TRBD1 might be the D (5 bases). Germline V gene lookup returns CDR1 GTSNPN and CDR2 SVGIG (reference sequence). The V end was cut by 0 bases, the J end by 6 bases, with 11 bases between. The CDR3 has 13 amino acids. The CDR3 here is CAWSVQAFSEAFF. The CDR3 bases are TGTGCCTGGAGTGTACAGGCGTTCTCTGAAGCTTTCTTT.

With respect to this clone: The sample carries other DNA sequences with the same CDR3. The rearrangement uses TRBV6-6 and TRBJ1-3, with a tentative D call TRBD1 (5 bases). Trimming stripped 0 bases from V and 4 bases from J, with 7 bases between. The CDR3 consists of 14 residues. Germline V gene lookup returns CDR1 MNHNY and CDR2 SVGAGI (reference sequence). The CDR3 here is CASSYSGGGNTIYF. CDR3 DNA: TGTGCCAGCAGTTACTCCGGGGGGGGAAACACCATATATTTT.

This clone was recorded once. The J gene is TRBJ1-2, the V gene TRBV6-5; D is unclear. Trimming removed 9 bases from V and 4 bases from J, with 15 bases in between. The CDR3 sequence is 13 residues long. Germline loops: CDR1 MNHEY, CDR2 SVGAGI. CDR3 coding DNA: TGTGCCAGTAGGACCCGCGAGGGCTATGGCTACACCTTC. Amino acid sequence: CASRTREGYGYTF.

The rearrangement uses TRBV4-1 and TRBJ2-1; 9 bases match TRBD2. The CDR3 is 16 amino acids. The germline gives CDR1 MGHRA, CDR2 YSYEKL. V lost 1 base, J lost 2 bases, and 3 bases stayed unmatched. The CDR3 is CASSQGSGGTYNEQFF. DNA for the CDR3: TGCGCCAGCAGCCAAGGCAGCGGGGGGACCTACAATGAGCAGTTCTTC.

This clone appeared once. The gene calls are TRBV5-1 and TRBJ1-2; TRBD1 aligns across 10 bases. V was clipped by 3 bases and J by 5 bases; unmatched bases: 4. The CDR3 totals 14 residues. CDR1 and CDR2 (germline): SGHRS, YFSETQ. DNA of the CDR3: TGCGCCAGCAGCTCCGGGACAGGGGAATATGGCTACACCTTC. It yields the protein CASSSGTGEYGYTF.

CDR3: CASSPAEGGREKLFF. In nucleotides, the CDR3 is TGTGCCAGCTCACCAGCGGAGGGCGGGCGTGAAAAACTGTTTTTT. The chain is built from TRBV18 and TRBJ1-4, with D unresolved. Germline V gene lookup returns CDR1 KGHSH and CDR2 LQKENI. Trimming took off 2 bases at V and 7 bases at J, with 14 bases between the two ends. CDR3 length: 15 amino acids.

This sequence joins TRBV6-5 and TRBJ1-1; D is uncertain. Trimming removed 0 bases from V and 2 bases from J, with 13 bases in between. The CDR3 runs to 16 residues. Looked up from germline, CDR1 is MNHEY and CDR2 is SVGAGI. The CDR3 sequence: CASSYSPPTYNTEAFF. The CDR3 region has the DNA TGTGCCAGCAGTTACTCGCCGCCGACTTACAACACTGAAGCTTTCTTT.

The rearrangement joins TRBV6-5 to TRBJ1-6, with D uncertain. CDR1 and CDR2 from the germline V gene are MNHEY and SVGAGI. This CDR3 contains 15 residues. The V and J ends lost 0 bases and 9 bases respectively, with 12 bases between them. Written as DNA, the CDR3 is TGTGCCAGCAGTTACTCACGGGATAAAAGTTCACCCCTCCACTTT. Its translation: CASSYSRDKSSPLHF.

The chain combines TRBV9 with TRBJ1-2; D may be TRBD1 (5 bases). Germline CDR1 is SGDLS and CDR2 is YYNGEE. Trimming took off 3 bases at V and 0 bases at J, with 15 bases between the two ends. This CDR3 region has 16 residues. The DNA for the CDR3 is TGTGCCAGCAGCGCCCCTGCAGGGAAAGCTAACTATGGCTACACCTTC. It encodes CASSAPAGKANYGYTF.

About this clone itself: The sample has other DNA sequences that encode this CDR3 too. This sequence joins TRBV9 and TRBJ2-5, with TRBD2 as a possible D gene (6 bases). The CDR3 has 13 amino acids. The germline CDR1 and CDR2 sequences are SGDLS and YYNGEE. Trimming stripped 2 bases from V and 5 bases from J, with 10 bases between. CDR3: CASSVGGGETQYF. The CDR3 DNA sequence: TGTGCCAGCAGCGTGGGGGGAGGCGAGACCCAGTACTTC.

The genes are TRBV5-4 and TRBJ2-5; 11 bases map to TRBD2. This CDR3 is built from 15 residues. Germline loops: CDR1 SGHNT, CDR2 YYREEE (reference sequence). V lost 4 bases, J lost 4 bases, and 6 bases stayed unmatched. The CDR3 sequence: CASSDGLAGLETQYF. The CDR3 DNA is TGTGCCAGCAGCGATGGACTAGCGGGCCTAGAGACCCAGTACTTC.

This chain joins TRBV29-1 and TRBJ2-7, with D tentatively TRBD1 (5 bases). Germline V CDR1 and CDR2: SQVTM, ANQGSEA. The V end was cut by 7 bases, the J end by 2 bases, with 12 bases between. The CDR3 length is 12 residues. DNA for the CDR3: TGCAGCGCAATCGACAGCACCTACGAGCAGTACGTC. Translated: CSAIDSTYEQYV.

The CDR3 protein is CASSLGLGTGANTGELFF. Written as DNA, the CDR3 is TGTGCCAGCAGCTTGGGGTTAGGGACAGGGGCGAACACCGGGGAGCTGTTTTTT. The V and J genes are TRBV11-3 and TRBJ2-2; 10 bases are shared with TRBD1. The CDR3 is 18 residues long. The V gene's germline CDR1 is SGHNT and CDR2 YENEEA. V was clipped by 3 bases and J by 0 bases; unmatched bases: 7.

This chain joins TRBV7-2 and TRBJ2-1, with 8 bases aligning to TRBD2. The ends lost 8 bases at V and 3 bases at J; junction bases unmatched: 6. The CDR3 is 14 residues long. Germline CDR1 and CDR2: SGHTA and FQGNSA. CDR3 sequence (DNA): TGTGCCAGCGGGACTAGAAGGGGCTACAATGAGCAGTTCTTC. Translation gives CASGTRRGYNEQFF.

J is TRBJ2-3 and V is TRBV11-3; D possibly corresponds to TRBD2 (7 bases). From germline, CDR1 is SGHNT and CDR2 YENEEA. The CDR3 totals 17 residues. The V and J ends lost 4 bases and 0 bases respectively, with 17 bases between them. The CDR3 loop reads CASSYGAAGASTDTQYF. In DNA form, the CDR3 reads TGTGCCAGCAGCTACGGAGCGGCGGGGGCTAGCACAGATACGCAGTATTTT.

CDR3 DNA: TGTGCCAGCAGTGATGACAGAGCTAACTATGGCTACACCTTC. Translating gives CASSDDRANYGYTF. The genes are TRBV2 and TRBJ1-2, with a tentative D call TRBD1 (5 bases). The CDR3 totals 14 residues. Looked up from germline, CDR1 is SNHLY and CDR2 is FYNNEI. The V end lost 3 bases, the J end lost 0 bases, and 8 bases lay between the germline ends.

The V gene is TRBV18, the J gene TRBJ2-1, with 13 positions matching TRBD2. The CDR3 totals 15 residues. Germline CDR1 is KGHSH and CDR2 is LQKENI. The ends lost 3 bases at V and 10 bases at J; junction bases unmatched: 6. Here the CDR3 reads CASSPSGLAGVEQFF. The CDR3 nucleotides are TGTGCCAGCTCACCGTCCGGACTAGCGGGGGTAGAGCAGTTCTTC. The variable domain in full, with the rest retrieved from reference TRBV18 and TRBJ2-1, is NAGVMQNPRHLVRRRGQEARLRCSPMKGHSHVYWYRQLPEEGLKFMVYLQKENIIDESGMPKERFSAEFPKEGPSILRIQQVVRGDSAAYFCASSPSGLAGVEQFFGPGTRLTVL.